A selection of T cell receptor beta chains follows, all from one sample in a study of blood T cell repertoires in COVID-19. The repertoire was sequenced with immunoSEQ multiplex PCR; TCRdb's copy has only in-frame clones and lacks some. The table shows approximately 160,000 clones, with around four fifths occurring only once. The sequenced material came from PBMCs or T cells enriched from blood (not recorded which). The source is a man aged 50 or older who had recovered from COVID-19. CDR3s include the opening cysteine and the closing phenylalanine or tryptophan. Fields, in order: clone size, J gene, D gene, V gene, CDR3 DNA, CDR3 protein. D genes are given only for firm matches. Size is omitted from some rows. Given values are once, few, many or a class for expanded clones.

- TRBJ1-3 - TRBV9 TGTGCCAGCAGCGTCTTGGCAGTCTCTGGAAACACCATATATTTT CASSVLAVSGNTIYF
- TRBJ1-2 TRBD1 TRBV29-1 TGCAGCGTTCGGACAGGAGACTATGGCTACACCTTC CSVRTGDYGYTF
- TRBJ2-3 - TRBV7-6 TGTGCCAGCAGCCCGGGACTTCGGGTCGCAGATACGCAGTATTTT CASSPGLRVADTQYF
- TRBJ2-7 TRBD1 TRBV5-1 TGCGCCAGCAGCAAGGACAGGGGGCCCTACGAGCAGTACTTC CASSKDRGPYEQYF
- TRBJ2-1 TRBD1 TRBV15 TGTGCCACCAGCAGAGGGGGACAGAGGGGGAATGAGCAGTTCTTC CATSRGGQRGNEQFF
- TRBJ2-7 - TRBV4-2 TGTGCCAGCAGCCAAGCGGTGGGGCAGGGTGACGACGAGCAGTACTTC CASSQAVGQGDDEQYF
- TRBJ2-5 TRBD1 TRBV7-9 TGTGCCAGCAGCCTAGCAGGGGGCGATCAAGAGACCCAGTACTTC CASSLAGGDQETQYF
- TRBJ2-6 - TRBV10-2 TGCGCCAGCAGTGACGGACAGAGCTCTGGGGCCAACGTCCTGACTTTC CASSDGQSSGANVLTF
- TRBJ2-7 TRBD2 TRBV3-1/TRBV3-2 TGTGCCAGCAGCCAAGTGGCTAGCGGGGGCGGGTCCTACGAGCAGTACTTC CASSQVASGGGSYEQYF
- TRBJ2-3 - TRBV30 TGTGCCTGGAGTAGGAGAACAGATACGCAGTATTTT CAWSRRTDTQYF
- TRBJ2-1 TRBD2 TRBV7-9 TGTGCCAGCAGCTTCGGCGGGGGGACCAATGAGCAGTTCTTC CASSFGGGTNEQFF
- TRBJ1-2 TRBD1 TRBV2 TGTGCCAGCAGTGGGCCAGGGGGCCTCTATGGCTACACCTTC CASSGPGGLYGYTF
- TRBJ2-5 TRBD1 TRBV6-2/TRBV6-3 TGTGCCAGCTGTTGTACCCTCCAGGGGGCAGAAGAGACCCAGTACTTC CASCCTLQGAEETQYF
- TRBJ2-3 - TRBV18 TGTGCCAGCTCACCACAGCAGACTAGCACAGATACGCAGTATTTT CASSPQQTSTDTQYF
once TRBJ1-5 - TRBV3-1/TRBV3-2 TGTGCCAGCAGTCCTGGGGGGGGGCAGGGACAGCCCCAGCATTTT CASSPGGGQGQPQHF
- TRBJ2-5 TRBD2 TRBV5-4 TGTGCCAGCAGCCAGGGACTAGCGGGATTCCAAGAGACCCAGTACTTC CASSQGLAGFQETQYF